This TCR beta chain is drawn from a study of blood T cell repertoires in COVID-19 (dated by TCRdb to 2020 to 2022). A note on the overall study: Samples from collaborators originated in the United States, Italy and Spain and spanned both the acute and convalescent phases of COVID-19. A freely available public database, intended as a resource for researchers studying the immune response to SARS-CoV-2, is where the repertoires were released. Where available, HLA class I and class II types were obtained from metadata supplied by the sample provider rather than from assay-based typing. The prospective study material was composed of cDNA or gDNA derived from T cells, B-cell-depleted T cells, or PBMCs. The dataset comprised deeply sampled blood TCRbeta repertoires from subjects exposed to, actively infected with, or recovered from COVID-19. A de-identified subject ID, COVID-19 status, age in years and sex were almost always included in the sample metadata. The samples were drawn from the first 160 participants of the ongoing ImmuneRACE study and from more than 1,000 subjects provided by 6 global collaborators. Study-level results and caveats: The quantity of clinical and demographic metadata differed by source and by participant and was supplied without curation.

Turning to this clone: No antigen is known for it. Per-base quality was not reported, and no clone a single base away is much larger than it.

V gives up 5 bases and J gives up 1 base, and the segment between their germline ends measures 11 bases. The CDR3 goes from the cysteine to the phenylalanine over 14 residues. Only CDR3 DNA is held: 42 bases, read in frame from base 1. Per the germline V gene, SGHVS is the CDR1 and FNYEAQ is the CDR2. TCRbeta CDR3 regions were amplified from genomic DNA using the immunoSEQ Assay, a bias-controlled multiplex PCR. The study's own analysis went as follows. Nucleated cell counts per sample were estimated from amplification of reference gene primers within the assay. To quantify the absolute abundance of each unique TCRbeta CDR3 rearrangement, sequence reads were collapsed and filtered. For each sample, productive Simpson clonality was calculated as the square root of Simpson's diversity index across productive rearrangements. TCRdb carries this immuneACCESS record with in-frame sequences only. Its versions omit some clonotypes, under half of them owing to an unresolved V gene in the studies checked, with the rest unexplained. The V and J calls and clone size come from that table; D and trimming were worked out from the DNA. The table for this sample lists around 60,000 clones; around four fifths of them were counted only once. Just under 15% of the sample is taken by the ten largest.

Each collaborating institution followed its own protocols to collect whole blood in K2EDTA tubes. For TCRbeta analysis, collaborators shipped samples as frozen whole blood, isolated PBMCs, or DNA extracted from either of those sample types. The specimen was peripheral blood. Recombination connected TRBV7-6 to TRBJ1-2, with the D segment identity uncertain. The TCR comes from an elderly man with acute or convalescent COVID-19. The CDR3 corresponds to CASSPRVLNYGYTF. The bases read TGTGCCAGCAGCCCCCGGGTCCTTAACTATGGCTACACCTTC.